The present entry profiles one TCR beta chain with its context. This sample is drawn from a study of blood T cells in healthy people across ages. Study information: About one barcoded beta molecule per two T cells was the capture yield of template switching.

The CDR3 is made up of 16 amino acids. With 3 bases removed from V and 12 bases from J, the gap between germline ends came to 24 bases. Then a second PCR, running roughly 7 to 11 cycles, was carried out with a sample-barcoded 5' primer and a J-beta primer mix. TCRdb reprocessed the 5' RACE reads with MiXCR, giving one entry per CDR3 protein. This repertoire shows hundreds of thousands of distinct CDR3 sequences, 56% found once; its top ten account for 25% to 30%. The receptor was isolated from a man in his forties in good health. The source material was blood. The J gene is TRBJ2-1, the V gene TRBV12-3 or TRBV12-4; tentatively, D is TRBD2 (6 bases). The CDR3 protein is CASSFSPAGPAGGQFF. The DNA of the CDR3 is TGTGCCAGCAGTTTTTCCCCAGCGGGTCCAGCTGGAGGGCAGTTCTTC.